The rows below give T cell receptor beta chains drawn from one sample of a study of CD8+CD57+ T cells in acquired aplastic anemia. TCRdb re-called the reads with MiXCR, one entry per CDR3 protein. The sample shows hundreds of thousands of distinct CDR3 sequences, roughly 53% of them seen only once. The sequenced sample was sorted CD4+, CD8+, or CD8+CD57+ T cells (not recorded which) from PBMCs. Every receptor here comes from a human donor with aplastic anemia. Both conserved end residues are part of each CDR3. A D gene is named only where the DNA matches it firmly. Only some rows state a clone size, as once, few, many or a class for expanded clones.

-	TRBV19	once	TRBJ2-7	15	TGTGCCAGTAGTATAGATATTGGACCGAGCTACGAGCAGTACTTC	CASSIDIGPSYEQYF
-	TRBV11-2	few	TRBJ2-2	14	TGTGCCAGCACTCGGGATAGGGACACCGGGGAGCTGTTTTTT	CASTRDRDTGELFF
-	TRBV19	many	TRBJ1-2	14	TGTGCCAGTAGAGGGACGGGGGGCGACTATGGCTACACCTTC	CASRGTGGDYGYTF
-	TRBV5-1	-	TRBJ1-2	9	TGCGCCAGCAGCTATGGCTACACCTTC	CASSYGYTF
-	TRBV19	few	TRBJ1-2	15	TGTGCCAGTGGTCCGGAAAGGGGAGAAGGCTATGGCTACACCTTC	CASGPERGEGYGYTF
TRBD1	TRBV12-5	many	TRBJ2-2	15	TGTGCTAGTGGAAAGGGACAGGGTTCTACCGGGGAGCTGTTTTTT	CASGKGQGSTGELFF
TRBD2	TRBV7-3	-	TRBJ2-1	16	TGCGCCAGCAGCTGGCTCCAAGCGGGACCCCACAATGAGCAGTTCTTC	CASSWLQAGPHNEQFF
TRBD2	TRBV2	many	TRBJ2-1	14	TGTGCCAGCAGTGGGGCGGGAGGTGGCAATGAGCAGTTCTTC	CASSGAGGGNEQFF
-	TRBV7-9	-	TRBJ2-7	13	TGTGCCAGCAGCCCAACAGGTACCCACGAGCAGTACTTC	CASSPTGTHEQYF
-	TRBV20-1	-	TRBJ2-5	15	TGCAGTGCTAACCGCCTGGCAGGGGCGCAGGAGACCCAGTACTTC	CSANRLAGAQETQYF
TRBD1	TRBV7-9	once	TRBJ2-7	19	TGTGCCAGCAGCTTAATCGGCCCGGGACAGGGTAAGAAGATCTGCGAGCAGTACTTC	CASSLIGPGQGKKICEQYF
-	TRBV10-3	-	TRBJ1-2	14	TGTGCCAGCAAAAAGGACCGAACTAACTATGGCTACACCTTC	CASKKDRTNYGYTF
-	TRBV7-8	-	TRBJ1-2	14	TGTGCCAGCAGCTCCCACCCCGGAACCCATGGCTACACCTTC	CASSSHPGTHGYTF
TRBD1	TRBV29-1	few	TRBJ2-7	14	TGCAGCGTAGTAAGGGGACAGGGGGAGTACGAGCAGTACTTC	CSVVRGQGEYEQYF
TRBD1	TRBV6-5	-	TRBJ1-6	13	TGTGCCAGCAGGCAGGGGGTTGGTTCACCCCTCCACTTT	CASRQGVGSPLHF
-	TRBV2	many	TRBJ2-3	16	TGTGCCAGCAGTGAAACTCGGGCAGGGGGCACAGATACGCAGTATTTT	CASSETRAGGTDTQYF
-	TRBV10-1	many	TRBJ2-3	14	TGCGCCAGCAGAGCGGGACAGACCACAGATACGCAGTATTTT	CASRAGQTTDTQYF
-	TRBV6-1	-	TRBJ2-5	16	TGTGCCAGCAGTCTTCAGGGTGGGGACCACCAAGAGACCCAGTACTTC	CASSLQGGDHQETQYF
TRBD1	TRBV7-3	-	TRBJ1-1	17	TGTGCCAGCAGCTTATTGATTTCCGGGACAGCGAACACTGAAGCTTTCTTT	CASSLLISGTANTEAFF
-	TRBV20-1	-	TRBJ2-1	11	TGCAGCTTGGATACCCACAATGAGCAGTTCTTC	CSLDTHNEQFF
-	TRBV7-2	once	TRBJ2-1	14	TGTGCCAGCAGCTTAGGACTAGGGCTTAGTGAGCAGTTCTTC	CASSLGLGLSEQFF
TRBD1	TRBV4-2	few	TRBJ1-2	20	TGTGCCAGCAGCCAAGAGGGGATATGGACAGGTGCCGAAGTTAACTATGGCTACACCTTC	CASSQEGIWTGAEVNYGYTF
-	TRBV3-1	-	TRBJ2-2	16	TGTGCCAGCAGCCAAGGCACACGGGCCCGCACCGGGGAGCTGTTTTTT	CASSQGTRARTGELFF
-	TRBV29-1	-	TRBJ2-5	12	TGCAGCGTAATACCAGCGACCGAGACCCAGTACTTC	CSVIPATETQYF
TRBD1	TRBV20-1	-	TRBJ2-5	14	TGCAGTGCTAGAATGGGACAGGGGGGAGAGACCCAGTACTTC	CSARMGQGGETQYF
TRBD2	TRBV20-1	few	TRBJ2-5	14	TGCAGTGCGCCCGGACTAGCGGGGGGAGAGACCCAGTACTTC	CSAPGLAGGETQYF
-	TRBV7-8	-	TRBJ2-7	17	TGTGCCAGCAGCTTGGGGCCCTCAGGACCGATCTCCTACGAGCAGTACTTC	CASSLGPSGPISYEQYF
-	TRBV7-2	-	TRBJ2-7	13	TGTGCCAGCAGAAGTAGGGATTCCTACGAGCAGTACTTC	CASRSRDSYEQYF
-	TRBV13	-	TRBJ1-6	13	TGTGCCAGCAGCTCCCGGGAAAATTCACCCCTCCACTTT	CASSSRENSPLHF
-	TRBV5-1	-	TRBJ1-3	15	TGCGCCAGCAGCCCGCTCGGGTTCTCTGGAAACACCATATATTTT	CASSPLGFSGNTIYF
-	TRBV10-3	-	TRBJ1-5	15	TGTGCCATCAGTGATGGCAGGTCTGACAATCAGCCCCAGCATTTT	CAISDGRSDNQPQHF
TRBD2	TRBV19	few	TRBJ2-3	16	TGTGCCAGTAGCACGGGACTAGCGATCGGCACAGATACGCAGTATTTT	CASSTGLAIGTDTQYF
TRBD1	TRBV12-3/TRBV12-4	few	TRBJ1-5	15	TGTGCCAGCAGTTTCGGGGACAGGGAGGATCAGCCCCAGCATTTT	CASSFGDREDQPQHF
TRBD2	TRBV12-3/TRBV12-4	-	TRBJ2-7	15	TGTGCCAGCAGATCCGGGGCGGGAGGGACCTACGAGCAGTACTTC	CASRSGAGGTYEQYF
-	TRBV3-1	-	TRBJ2-2	15	TGTGCCAGCAGCCAAGGGTCTAGGGACACCGGGGAGCTGTTTTTT	CASSQGSRDTGELFF
-	TRBV7-7	-	TRBJ2-2	12	TGTGCTAGCAGCTCTGAGCGCGGGGAGCTGTTTTTT	CASSSERGELFF